This T cell receptor (beta chain) was profiled in a study of shared clonotypes between healthy human individuals. Measured with immunoSEQ multiplex PCR; TCRdb has only the in-frame clones, and not every one. Of roughly 2.2 million clones listed, 85% to 95% are singletons. The origin of this receptor is a man between 18 and 35 years old in good health. Some clones in this sample may be carry-over from other donors' samples. Sequencing used naive CD4+ T cells from PBMCs. As to subset: CD45RA+ positively selected.

The CDR3 loop is CASSPPSNRYEQYF. The CDR3 DNA reads as TGTGCCAGCTCACCACCGAGCAACAGGTACGAGCAGTACTTC. This rearrangement joins TRBV18 to TRBJ2-7; TRBD1 might be the D (5 bases). The V gene lost 0 bases and the J gene lost 4 bases, with 10 bases spanning the gap. CDR1 KGHSH and CDR2 LQKENI come from the germline V gene. The CDR3 is 14 amino acids.